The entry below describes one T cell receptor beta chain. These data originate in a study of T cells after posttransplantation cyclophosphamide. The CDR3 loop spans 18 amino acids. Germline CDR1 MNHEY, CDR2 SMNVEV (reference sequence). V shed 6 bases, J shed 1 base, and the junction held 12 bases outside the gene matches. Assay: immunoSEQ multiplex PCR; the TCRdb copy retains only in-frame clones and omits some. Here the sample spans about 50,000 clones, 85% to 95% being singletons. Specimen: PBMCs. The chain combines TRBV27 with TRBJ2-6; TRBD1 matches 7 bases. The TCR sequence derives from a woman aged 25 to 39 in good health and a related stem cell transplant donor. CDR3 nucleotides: TGTGCCAGCAGAAAACCGGGACAGTTACAATCTGGGGCCAACGTCCTGACTTTC. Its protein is CASRKPGQLQSGANVLTF.